The rows below give T cell receptor beta chains drawn from one sample of a study of human T cells and chemical hapten exposure. MiXCR, applied by TCRdb to the RACE reads, yields one record per CDR3 protein. The profile shows under 65,000 distinct CDR3 sequences, around 9.4% of them singletons. Specimen: whole blood, collected in connection with sensitization to the hapten diphenylcyclopropenone (DPC). These receptors were obtained from a middle-aged woman with alopecia areata. Some clones in this sample may be carry-over from other donors' samples. CDR3s include the opening cysteine and the closing phenylalanine or tryptophan. The D gene is left open where the match is weak. Where a row states a size, it is once, few, many or the class of an expanded clone; other rows omit it.

clone_size,j_call,v_call,d_call,cdr3_nt,cdr3_aa
many,TRBJ2-1,TRBV18,TRBD2,TGTGCCAGCTCACCCGGACTAGCGGGAGGGCTCTCCAATGAGCAGTTCTTC,CASSPGLAGGLSNEQFF
many,TRBJ2-5,TRBV5-5,TRBD1,TGTGCCAGCAGCCCAACAGGGGGTGTCCGAGAGACCCAGTACTTC,CASSPTGGVRETQYF
.,TRBJ2-3,TRBV29-1,TRBD2,TGCAGCGTTGAAGATGGTCGGACTAGCGGGGTTGGAGATACGCAGTATTTT,CSVEDGRTSGVGDTQYF
.,TRBJ2-7,TRBV4-2,.,TGTGCCAGCAGCCAAGCTGAGGGGGAGATTTACGAGCAGTACTTC,CASSQAEGEIYEQYF
.,TRBJ2-3,TRBV7-7,.,TGTGCCAGCAGCTTAGCCCACGGAGGAATAGATACGCAGTATTTT,CASSLAHGGIDTQYF
few,TRBJ1-6,TRBV2,TRBD1,TGTGCCAGCAGCCGACAGGGCCCCCACTTT,CASSRQGPHF
.,TRBJ2-1,TRBV11-3,.,TGTGCCAGCAGCTTAGATCGGAGTGAGCAGTTCTTC,CASSLDRSEQFF
many,TRBJ2-3,TRBV4-2,TRBD2,TGTGCCAGCAGCCAAGATGGGACTAGCGGCACAGATACGCAGTATTTT,CASSQDGTSGTDTQYF
many,TRBJ1-3,TRBV18,.,TGTGCCAGCTCACCGGGTTTCCCCCCCGGCCCTGGAAACACCATATATTTT,CASSPGFPPGPGNTIYF
many,TRBJ2-3,TRBV12-3/TRBV12-4,TRBD1,TGTGCCAGCAGCCACAGGGGGCAGGGAGATACGCAGTATTTT,CASSHRGQGDTQYF
.,TRBJ1-2,TRBV2,.,TGTGCCAGCAGTGACGCGATTTATGGCTACACCTTC,CASSDAIYGYTF
.,TRBJ2-1,TRBV7-2,.,TGTGCCAGCAGCTTACGGCCTCCAAATGAGCAGTTCTTC,CASSLRPPNEQFF
.,TRBJ1-1,TRBV7-2,.,TGTGCCAGCAGCTTAGGCAGAGATTACCTACCCATGAACACTGAAGCTTTCTTT,CASSLGRDYLPMNTEAFF
.,TRBJ2-1,TRBV5-6,TRBD1,TGTGCCAGCAGCCCGGACGGGACAGGGGCCTACAATGAGCAGTTCTTC,CASSPDGTGAYNEQFF
many,TRBJ2-3,TRBV7-8,.,TGTGCCAGCAGTCTGGGGGGCACAGATACGCAGTATTTT,CASSLGGTDTQYF
many,TRBJ1-2,TRBV7-2,TRBD1,TGTGCCAGCAGCTCCGGACAGGGGAACGGCTACACCTTC,CASSSGQGNGYTF
many,TRBJ2-2,TRBV7-6,.,TGTGCCAGCAGCTTAGGCCTGGCGAACACCGGGGAGCTGTTTTTT,CASSLGLANTGELFF
few,TRBJ2-2,TRBV13,.,TGTGCCAGCAGCCCCGGGACTCCCAACGTTCGCGGGGAGCTGTTTTTT,CASSPGTPNVRGELFF
few,TRBJ1-4,TRBV30,.,TGTGCCTGGAGTGTACTAAGGGAAAAACTGTTTTTT,CAWSVLREKLFF
few,TRBJ2-5,TRBV5-1,.,TGCGCCAGCAGCGACCCCCGCCCGGGAGAGACCCAGTACTTC,CASSDPRPGETQYF
many,TRBJ2-3,TRBV5-6,.,TGTGCCAGCAGCCTGGCCTCGTCCACAGATACGCAGTATTTT,CASSLASSTDTQYF
.,TRBJ2-7,TRBV5-5,.,TGTGCCAGCAGCCTACTGGCAGGGAGGAAATACGAGCAGTACTTC,CASSLLAGRKYEQYF
many,TRBJ1-6,TRBV14,TRBD1,TGTGCCAGCAGCCAGACGCCGGACAGGGGGAATTCACCCCTCCACTTT,CASSQTPDRGNSPLHF
many,TRBJ1-1,TRBV7-6,.,TGTGCCAGCAGCCGGGGCACTGAAGCTTTCTTT,CASSRGTEAFF
few,TRBJ2-7,TRBV30,.,TGTGCCGGGCGGGGCGCGGGGCCCTACGAGCAGTACTTC,CAGRGAGPYEQYF
.,TRBJ2-1,TRBV4-1,.,TGCGCCAGCAGCCAAGACGGGTACAATGAGCAGTTCTTC,CASSQDGYNEQFF
.,TRBJ2-5,TRBV27,TRBD2,TGTGCCAGCGTTCTGCGACTAGCGGGAGGGGTAGAGACCCAGTACTTC,CASVLRLAGGVETQYF
.,TRBJ2-3,TRBV2,TRBD2,TGTGCCAGCAGTGACCAAGCGGGGGGCCGCACAGATACGCAGTATTTT,CASSDQAGGRTDTQYF
many,TRBJ2-1,TRBV30,.,TGTGCCTGGAGTGTACTTGGAGCGTTAGGTCCCTACAATGAGCAGTTCTTC,CAWSVLGALGPYNEQFF